Included here is one TCR beta chain sequence, with context. In the authors' workflow: Scientists estimated how many nucleated cells there were by amplifying reference gene primers. Data came from immunoSEQ multiplex PCR; TCRdb stores just in-frame clones and leaves some out. V, J and clone size are those of that table, while D and trimming were read from the DNA. This table has under 150,000 clones, around 84% appearing once. The data were obtained in a study of blood T cell repertoires in COVID-19. Study information: The study drew acute and convalescent COVID-19 samples from the United States, Italy and Spain. From T cells, B-cell-depleted T cells, or PBMCs came the material, which was cDNA or gDNA.

There are 14 residues in the CDR3. The germline gives CDR1 SGHRS, CDR2 YFSETQ. V lost 4 bases and J 0 bases, leaving 11 bases between the germline ends. The chain has TRBV5-1 and TRBJ2-7; D is perhaps TRBD1 (6 bases). The source material was peripheral blood. The sequence was collected from a human donor in a cohort sampled during active COVID-19. CDR3 protein: CASSVLQGSYEQYF. CDR3 DNA sequence: TGCGCCAGCAGCGTCCTACAGGGCTCCTACGAGCAGTACTTC.